The T cell receptor beta chain under discussion was sequenced for a study of human T cells and chemical hapten exposure. Study overall: Throughout a study of about 6 months, patients underwent weekly scalp administration of diphenylcyclopropenone doses.

The library tagged each cDNA molecule with unique molecular identifiers. TCRdb re-called the RACE reads through MiXCR, storing one row per CDR3 protein. The sample yields fewer than 200,000 distinct CDR3 sequences, approximately 31% seen once. CDR3 length: 13 amino acids. The V end was cut by 0 bases, the J end by 5 bases, with 7 bases between. CDR1 and CDR2 from the germline V gene are SGHTA and FQGNSA. Sample time point: pre-sensitization, week 0. Treatment: therapeutic diphenylcyclopropenone sensitization with weekly scalp DPC. Many counts were recorded for this clonotype. The sample in question was whole blood, obtained in connection with sensitization to the hapten diphenylcyclopropenone (DPC). This sequence originates from a woman under 40 with alopecia areata. Some clones in this sample may be carry-over from other donors' samples. This chain uses TRBV7-2 with TRBJ2-5; D not resolved. CDR3 sequence reads: CASSLAGRETQYF. The CDR3 DNA reads as TGTGCCAGCAGCTTAGCAGGGCGGGAGACCCAGTACTTC. The full variable domain, in which reference TRBV7-2 and TRBJ2-5 provide the parts outside the CDR3, is GAGVSQSPSNKVTEKGKDVELRCDPISGHTALYWYRQSLGQGLEFLIYFQGNSAPDKSGLPSDRFSAERTGGSVSTLTIQRTQQEDSAVYLCASSLAGRETQYFGPGTRLLVL.